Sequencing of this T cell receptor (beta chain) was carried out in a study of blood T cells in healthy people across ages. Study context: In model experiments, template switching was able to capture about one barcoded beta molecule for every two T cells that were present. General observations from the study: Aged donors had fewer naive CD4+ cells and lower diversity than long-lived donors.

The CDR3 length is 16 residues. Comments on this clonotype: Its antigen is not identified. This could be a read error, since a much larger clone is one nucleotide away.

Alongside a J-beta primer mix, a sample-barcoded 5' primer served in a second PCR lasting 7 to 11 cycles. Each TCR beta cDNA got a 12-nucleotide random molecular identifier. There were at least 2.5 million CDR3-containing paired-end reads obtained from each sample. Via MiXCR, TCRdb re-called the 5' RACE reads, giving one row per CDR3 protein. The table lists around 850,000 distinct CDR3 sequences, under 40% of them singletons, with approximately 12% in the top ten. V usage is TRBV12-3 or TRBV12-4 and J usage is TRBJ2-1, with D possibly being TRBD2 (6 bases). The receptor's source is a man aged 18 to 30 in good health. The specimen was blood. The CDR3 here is CASIGLGGSSNNEQFF. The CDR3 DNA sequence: TGTGCCAGCATTGGACTCGGGGGTAGCTCCAACAATGAGCAGTTCTTC.